This TCR beta chain was retrieved from a study of CD8 T cells in Susac syndrome. cDNA came from about 0.5 to 1 ug RNA primed by random hexamers. TCRdb used MiXCR to reprocess the immunoSEQ multiplex PCR reads, holding one entry per CDR3 protein. The table has about 85,000 distinct CDR3 sequences, about 95% seen once. The authors negatively isolated CD8+ and CD4+ T cells and FACS-enriched TEMRA cells. The sample consisted of CD8+ T cells from PBMCs. This clonotype was obtained from a human donor with Susac syndrome.

CDR3: CASSQDAMGSNQPQHF. The CDR3 DNA sequence: TGTGCCAGCAGCCAAGATGCGATGGGGAGCAATCAGCCCCAGCATTTT. This chain connects TRBV4-2 to TRBJ1-5, with no clear D. Trimming took 0 bases from V and 1 from J, leaving 10 bases between them. Germline lookup yields CDR1 LGHNA and CDR2 YNFKEQ. This CDR3 region has 16 residues.